This T cell receptor (beta chain) was retrieved from a study of metastatic and nonmetastatic thyroid tumors. Overall study: Repertoire data that came from the blood and tumor or nodule tissue of malignant and benign thyroid patients were compared.

Using MiXCR, TCRdb re-called clones from the PCR reads. This sample has under 20,000 clones, with around a third found just once. The germline V gene has CDR1 SEHNR and CDR2 FQNEAQ (reference sequence). CDR3 length: 13 amino acids. V shed 5 bases and J shed 4 bases, with 11 bases lying between them. None of the patients had undergone any treatment ahead of thyroid surgery. The specimen was tumor tissue. The V and J genes are TRBV7-9 and TRBJ1-1, with D unresolved. The TCR originated in a male donor with papillary thyroid cancer or a benign thyroid nodule (not recorded which). Some clones in this sample may be carry-over from other donors' samples. The CDR3 DNA sequence: TGTGCCAGCAGCCAAACAGTGCCCACTGAAGCTTTCTTT. It encodes CASSQTVPTEAFF.